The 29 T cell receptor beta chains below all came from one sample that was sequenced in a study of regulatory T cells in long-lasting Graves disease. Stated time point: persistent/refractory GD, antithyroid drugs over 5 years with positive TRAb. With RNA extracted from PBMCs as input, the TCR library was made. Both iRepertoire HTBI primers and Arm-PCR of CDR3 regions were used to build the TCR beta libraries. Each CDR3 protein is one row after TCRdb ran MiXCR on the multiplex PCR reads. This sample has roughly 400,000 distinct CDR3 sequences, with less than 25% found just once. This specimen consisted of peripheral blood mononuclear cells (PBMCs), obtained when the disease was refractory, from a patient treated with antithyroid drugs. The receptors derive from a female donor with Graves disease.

The DNA of the CDR3 is TGTGCCAGCAGTTTGGGAGCTGGGACAGAGAAAAGGCATTTT. As protein: CASSLGAGTEKRHF. The chain couples TRBV28 to TRBJ1-5; TRBD1 agrees at 7 bases. The germline CDR1 and CDR2 sequences are MDHEN and SYDVKM. V lost 3 bases to trimming and J lost 15 bases; unmatched junction nucleotides: 14. The CDR3 covers 14 residues.

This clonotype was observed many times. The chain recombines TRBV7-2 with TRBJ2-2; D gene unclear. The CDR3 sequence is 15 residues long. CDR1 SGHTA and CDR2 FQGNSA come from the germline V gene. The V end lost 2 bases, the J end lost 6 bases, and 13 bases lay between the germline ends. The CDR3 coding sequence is TGTGCCAGCAGCTTAAGTCTTGTCGTTTCCGGGGAGCTGTTTTTT. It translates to CASSLSLVVSGELFF.

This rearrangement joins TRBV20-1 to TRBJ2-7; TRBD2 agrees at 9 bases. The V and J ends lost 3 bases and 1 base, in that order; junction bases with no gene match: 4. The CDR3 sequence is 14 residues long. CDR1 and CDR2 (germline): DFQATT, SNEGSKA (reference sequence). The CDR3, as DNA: TGCAGTGCTAGTGTGCTAGCGGGATCCTACGAGCAGTACTTC. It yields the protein CSASVLAGSYEQYF.

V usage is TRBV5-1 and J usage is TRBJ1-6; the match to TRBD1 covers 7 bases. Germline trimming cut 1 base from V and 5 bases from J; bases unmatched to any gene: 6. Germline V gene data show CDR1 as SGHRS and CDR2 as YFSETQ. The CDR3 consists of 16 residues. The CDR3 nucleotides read TGCGCCAGCAGCTTGCTCGGGACAGCAGATAATTCACCCCTCCACTTT. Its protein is CASSLLGTADNSPLHF.

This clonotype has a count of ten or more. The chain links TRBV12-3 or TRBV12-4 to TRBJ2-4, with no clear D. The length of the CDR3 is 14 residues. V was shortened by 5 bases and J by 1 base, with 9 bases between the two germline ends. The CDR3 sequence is CASSPKQAKNIQYF. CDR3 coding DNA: TGTGCCAGCAGTCCAAAGCAGGCCAAAAACATTCAGTACTTC.

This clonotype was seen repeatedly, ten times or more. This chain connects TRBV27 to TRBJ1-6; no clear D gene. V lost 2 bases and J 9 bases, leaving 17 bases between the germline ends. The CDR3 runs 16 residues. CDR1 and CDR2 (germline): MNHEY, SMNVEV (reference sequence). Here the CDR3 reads CASSLPSGLGGSPLHF. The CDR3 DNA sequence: TGTGCCAGCAGTTTACCGAGCGGACTCGGAGGTTCACCCCTCCACTTT.

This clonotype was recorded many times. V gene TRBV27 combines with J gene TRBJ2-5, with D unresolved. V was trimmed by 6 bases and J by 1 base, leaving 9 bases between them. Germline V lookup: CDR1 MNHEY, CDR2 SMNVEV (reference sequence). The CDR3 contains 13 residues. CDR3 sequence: CASSLTPQETQYF. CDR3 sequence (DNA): TGTGCCAGCAGCCTAACCCCCCAAGAGACCCAGTACTTC.

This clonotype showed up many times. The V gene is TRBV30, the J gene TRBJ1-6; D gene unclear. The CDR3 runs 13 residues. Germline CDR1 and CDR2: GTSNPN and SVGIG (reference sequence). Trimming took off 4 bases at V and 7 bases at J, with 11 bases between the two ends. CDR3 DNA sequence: TGTGCCTGGACTCGGGGAGTGAATTCACCCCTCCACTTT. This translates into CAWTRGVNSPLHF.

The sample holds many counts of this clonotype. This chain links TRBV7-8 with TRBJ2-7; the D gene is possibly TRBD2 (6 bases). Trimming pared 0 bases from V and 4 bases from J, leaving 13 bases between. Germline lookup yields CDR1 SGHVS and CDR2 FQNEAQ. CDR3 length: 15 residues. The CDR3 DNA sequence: TGTGCCAGCAGCTTAGCGGGGGTGGAGGGGTACGAGCAGTACTTC. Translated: CASSLAGVEGYEQYF.

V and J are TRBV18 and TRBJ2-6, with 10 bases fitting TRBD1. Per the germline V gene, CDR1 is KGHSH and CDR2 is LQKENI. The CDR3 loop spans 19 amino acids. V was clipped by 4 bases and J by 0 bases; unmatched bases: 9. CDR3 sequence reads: CASSLPGQGTDSGANVLTF. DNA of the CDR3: TGTGCCAGCTCACTCCCGGGACAGGGGACCGACTCTGGGGCCAACGTCCTGACTTTC. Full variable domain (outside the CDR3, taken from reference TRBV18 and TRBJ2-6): NAGVMQNPRHLVRRRGQEARLRCSPMKGHSHVYWYRQLPEEGLKFMVYLQKENIIDESGMPKERFSAEFPKEGPSILRIQQVVRGDSAAYFCASSLPGQGTDSGANVLTFGAGSRLTVL.

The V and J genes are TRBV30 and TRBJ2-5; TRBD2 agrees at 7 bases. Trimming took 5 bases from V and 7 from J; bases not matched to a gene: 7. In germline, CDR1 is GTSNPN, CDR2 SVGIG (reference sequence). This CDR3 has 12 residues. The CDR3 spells CAWVGEGRTQYF. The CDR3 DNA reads TGTGCCTGGGTTGGGGAGGGGCGGACCCAGTACTTC. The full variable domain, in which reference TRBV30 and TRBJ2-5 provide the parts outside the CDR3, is SQTIHQWPATLVQPVGSPLSLECTVEGTSNPNLYWYRQAAGRGLQLLFYSVGIGQISSEVPQNLSASRPQDRQFILSSKKLLLSDSGFYLCAWVGEGRTQYFGPGTRLLVL.

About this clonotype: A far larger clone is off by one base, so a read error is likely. The CDR3 sequence is CASSLGLAGGEAQYF. Written as DNA, the CDR3 is TGTGCCAGCAGCTTAGGACTAGCGGGAGGAGAGGCCCAGTACTTC. The gene calls are TRBV7-2 and TRBJ2-4; TRBD2 aligns across 13 bases. CDR3 length: 15 residues. The germline V gene has CDR1 SGHTA and CDR2 FQGNSA. Trimming at V came to 1 base and at J to 13 bases, leaving 7 bases not matched to a gene. The complete variable domain, with remaining parts taken from reference TRBV7-2 and TRBJ2-4, reads GAGVSQSPSNKVTEKGKDVELRCDPISGHTALYWYRQSLGQGLEFLIYFQGNSAPDKSGLPSDRFSAERTGGSVSTLTIQRTQQEDSAVYLCASSLGLAGGEAQYFGAGTRLSVL.

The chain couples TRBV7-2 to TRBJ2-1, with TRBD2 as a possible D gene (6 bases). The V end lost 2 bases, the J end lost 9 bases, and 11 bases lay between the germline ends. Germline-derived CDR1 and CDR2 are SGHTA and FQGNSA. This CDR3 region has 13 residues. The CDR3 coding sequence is TGTGCCAGCAGCTTACGGGAGTGGGGTGAGCAGTTCTTC. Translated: CASSLREWGEQFF. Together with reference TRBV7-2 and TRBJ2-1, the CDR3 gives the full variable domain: GAGVSQSPSNKVTEKGKDVELRCDPISGHTALYWYRQSLGQGLEFLIYFQGNSAPDKSGLPSDRFSAERTGGSVSTLTIQRTQQEDSAVYLCASSLREWGEQFFGPGTRLTVL.

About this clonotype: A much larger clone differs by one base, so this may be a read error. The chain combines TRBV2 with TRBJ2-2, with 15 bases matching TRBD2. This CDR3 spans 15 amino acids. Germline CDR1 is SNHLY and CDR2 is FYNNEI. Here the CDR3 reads CAGSGLAGGAGELFF. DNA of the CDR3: TGTGCCGGCAGTGGACTAGCGGGAGGGGCCGGGGAGCTGTTTTTT.

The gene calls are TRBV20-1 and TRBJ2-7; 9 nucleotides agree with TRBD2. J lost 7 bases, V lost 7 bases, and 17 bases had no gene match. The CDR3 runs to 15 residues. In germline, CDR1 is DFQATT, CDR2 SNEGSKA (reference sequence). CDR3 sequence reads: CSVEEVAGGPGEQYF. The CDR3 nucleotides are TGCAGTGTTGAAGAAGTGGCGGGAGGGCCGGGGGAGCAGTACTTC.

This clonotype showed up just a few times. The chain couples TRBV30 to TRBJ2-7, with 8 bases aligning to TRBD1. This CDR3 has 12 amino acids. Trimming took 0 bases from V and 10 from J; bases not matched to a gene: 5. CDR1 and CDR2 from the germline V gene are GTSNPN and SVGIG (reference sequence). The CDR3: CAWSVGTGEQYF. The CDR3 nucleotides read TGTGCCTGGAGTGTAGGGACAGGCGAACAGTACTTC.

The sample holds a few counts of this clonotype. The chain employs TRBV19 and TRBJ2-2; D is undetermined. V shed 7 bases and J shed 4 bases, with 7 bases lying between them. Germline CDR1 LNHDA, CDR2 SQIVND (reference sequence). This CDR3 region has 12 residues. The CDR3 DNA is TGTGCCAGTATTGACCTCACCGGGGAGCTGTTTTTT. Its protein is CASIDLTGELFF. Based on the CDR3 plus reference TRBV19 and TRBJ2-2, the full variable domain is DGGITQSPKYLFRKEGQNVTLSCEQNLNHDAMYWYRQDPGQGLRLIYYSQIVNDFQKGDIAEGYSVSREKKESFPLTVTSAQKNPTAFYLCASIDLTGELFFGEGSRLTVL.

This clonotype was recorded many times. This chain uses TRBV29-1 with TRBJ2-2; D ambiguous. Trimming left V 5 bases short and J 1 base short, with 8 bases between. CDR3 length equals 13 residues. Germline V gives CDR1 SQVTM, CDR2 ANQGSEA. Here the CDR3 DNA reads TGCAGCGTTTTGGACGGGAACACCGGGGAGCTGTTTTTT. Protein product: CSVLDGNTGELFF.

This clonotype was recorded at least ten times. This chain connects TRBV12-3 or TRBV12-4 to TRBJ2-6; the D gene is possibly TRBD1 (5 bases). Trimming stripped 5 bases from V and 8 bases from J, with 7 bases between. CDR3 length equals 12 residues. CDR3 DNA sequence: TGTGCCAGCAGTCCAGGGACCAACGTCCTGACTTTC. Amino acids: CASSPGTNVLTF.

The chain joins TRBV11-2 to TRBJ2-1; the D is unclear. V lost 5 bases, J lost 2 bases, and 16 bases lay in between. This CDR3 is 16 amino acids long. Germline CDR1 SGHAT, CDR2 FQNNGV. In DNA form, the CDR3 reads TGTGCCAGCAGCCCAACTCAGATTGTCGCCTACAATGAGCAGTTCTTC. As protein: CASSPTQIVAYNEQFF.

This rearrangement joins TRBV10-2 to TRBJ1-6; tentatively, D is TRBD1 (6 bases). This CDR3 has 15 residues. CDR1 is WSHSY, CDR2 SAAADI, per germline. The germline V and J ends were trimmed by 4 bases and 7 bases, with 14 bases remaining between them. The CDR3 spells CASSGGGHVNSPLHF. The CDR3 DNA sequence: TGCGCCAGCAGTGGGGGGGGACACGTCAATTCACCCCTCCACTTT.

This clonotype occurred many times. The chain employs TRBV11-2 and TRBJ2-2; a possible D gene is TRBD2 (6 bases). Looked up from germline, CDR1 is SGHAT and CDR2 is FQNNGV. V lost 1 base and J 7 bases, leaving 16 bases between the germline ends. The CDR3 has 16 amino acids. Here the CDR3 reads CASSLGPLTSHGELFF. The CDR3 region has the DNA TGTGCCAGCAGCTTAGGGCCCCTAACTAGCCACGGGGAGCTGTTTTTT.

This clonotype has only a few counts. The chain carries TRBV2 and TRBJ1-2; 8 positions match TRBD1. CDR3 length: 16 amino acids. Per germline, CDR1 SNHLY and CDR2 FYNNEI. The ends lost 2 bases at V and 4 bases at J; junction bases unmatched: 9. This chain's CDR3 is CASSEHHRTGTYGYTF. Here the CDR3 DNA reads TGTGCCAGCAGTGAACATCATCGGACAGGGACCTATGGCTACACCTTC.

The CDR3 sequence is CASSLKGRDSGANVLTF. The CDR3 coding sequence is TGTGCCAGCAGCTTAAAGGGCCGGGACTCCGGGGCCAACGTCCTGACTTTC. The rearrangement links TRBV12-3 or TRBV12-4 to TRBJ2-6, with D maybe TRBD2 (6 bases). The V end was cut by 6 bases, the J end by 4 bases, with 19 bases between. The CDR3 totals 17 residues.

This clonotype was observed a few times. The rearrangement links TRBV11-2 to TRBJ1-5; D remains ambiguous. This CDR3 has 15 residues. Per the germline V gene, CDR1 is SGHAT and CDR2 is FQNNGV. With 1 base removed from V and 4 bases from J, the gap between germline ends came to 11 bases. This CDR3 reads CASSLGQNLNQPQHF. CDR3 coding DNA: TGTGCCAGCAGCTTAGGGCAGAACCTTAATCAGCCCCAGCATTTT. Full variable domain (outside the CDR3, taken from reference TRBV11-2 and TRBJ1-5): EAGVAQSPRYKIIEKRQSVAFWCNPISGHATLYWYQQILGQGPKLLIQFQNNGVVDDSQLPKDRFSAERLKGVDSTLKIQPAKLEDSAVYLCASSLGQNLNQPQHFGDGTRLSIL.

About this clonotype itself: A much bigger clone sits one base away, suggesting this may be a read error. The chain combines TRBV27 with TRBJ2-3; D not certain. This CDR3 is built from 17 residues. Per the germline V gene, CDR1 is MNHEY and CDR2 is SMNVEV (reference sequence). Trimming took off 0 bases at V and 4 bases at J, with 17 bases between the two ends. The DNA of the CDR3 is TGTGCCAGCAGTTTATCGATTCTTCCAGAGTTCGCAGATACGCAGTATTTT. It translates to CASSLSILPEFADTQYF.

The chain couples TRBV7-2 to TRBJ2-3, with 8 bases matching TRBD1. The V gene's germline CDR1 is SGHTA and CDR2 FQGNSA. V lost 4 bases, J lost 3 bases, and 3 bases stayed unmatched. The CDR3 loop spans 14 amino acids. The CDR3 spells CASSSRTGTDTQYF. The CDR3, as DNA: TGTGCCAGCAGCTCCCGGACAGGGACAGATACGCAGTATTTT.

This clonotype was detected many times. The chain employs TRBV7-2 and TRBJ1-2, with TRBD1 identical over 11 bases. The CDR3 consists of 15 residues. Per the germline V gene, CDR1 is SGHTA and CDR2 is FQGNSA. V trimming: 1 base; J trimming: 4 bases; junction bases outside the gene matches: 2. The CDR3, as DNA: TGTGCCAGCAGCTTAGTGGGACAGGGGGGCTATGGCTACACCTTC. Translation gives CASSLVGQGGYGYTF.

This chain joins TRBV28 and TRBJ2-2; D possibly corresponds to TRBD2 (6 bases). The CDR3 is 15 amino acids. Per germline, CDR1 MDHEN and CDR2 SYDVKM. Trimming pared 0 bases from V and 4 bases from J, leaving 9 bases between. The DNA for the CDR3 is TGTGCCAGCAGTTTATGGGGAGGAGTCACCGGGGAGCTGTTTTTT. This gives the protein CASSLWGGVTGELFF.